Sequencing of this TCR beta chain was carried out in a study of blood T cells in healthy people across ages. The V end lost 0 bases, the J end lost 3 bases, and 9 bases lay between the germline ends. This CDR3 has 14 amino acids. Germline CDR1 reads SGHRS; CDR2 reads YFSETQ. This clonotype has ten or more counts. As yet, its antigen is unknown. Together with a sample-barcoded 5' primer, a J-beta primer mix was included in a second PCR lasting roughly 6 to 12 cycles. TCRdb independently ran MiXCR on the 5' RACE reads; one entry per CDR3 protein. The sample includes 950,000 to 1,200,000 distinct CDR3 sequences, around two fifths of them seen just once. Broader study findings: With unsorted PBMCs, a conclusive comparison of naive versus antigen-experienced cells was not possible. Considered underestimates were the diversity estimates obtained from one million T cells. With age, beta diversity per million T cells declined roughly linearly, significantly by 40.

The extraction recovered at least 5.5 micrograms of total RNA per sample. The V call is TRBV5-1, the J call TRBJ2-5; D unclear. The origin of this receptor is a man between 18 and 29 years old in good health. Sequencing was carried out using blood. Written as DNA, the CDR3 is TGCGCCAGCAGCTTGGAGGCCACTAAAGAGACCCAGTACTTC. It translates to CASSLEATKETQYF.